Listed below are T cell receptor beta chains from one sample, sequenced in a study of T cells in Graves' hyperthyroidism and ophthalmopathy. In TCRdb, the multiplex PCR reads were re-called with MiXCR into one record per CDR3 protein. The repertoire holds fewer than 450,000 distinct CDR3 sequences, with roughly 18% as singletons. Sequenced: blood. These receptors were collected from a young man with Graves' ophthalmopathy. Each CDR3 is given with its conserved first and last residue. The order of the fields is V gene, J gene, D gene, clone size, CDR3 protein, CDR3 DNA. D genes are given only for firm matches. Rows may omit the clone size; those that give it use once, few, many or a size class.

TRBV5-1	TRBJ1-3	NA	few	CASSASLGGQSSGNTIYF	TGCGCCAGCAGCGCATCTCTCGGGGGCCAGAGCTCTGGAAACACCATATATTTT
TRBV4-1	TRBJ1-2	NA	few	CASSQDTSRDYYGYTF	TGCGCCAGCAGCCAAGATACGAGTAGGGACTACTATGGCTACACCTTC
TRBV5-8	TRBJ1-1	NA	many	CASSLLDSNTEAFF	TGTGCCAGCAGCTTGTTAGATTCGAACACTGAAGCTTTCTTT
TRBV9	TRBJ2-5	NA	few	CASSEYEGETQYF	TGTGCCAGCAGCGAGTATGAGGGAGAGACCCAGTACTTC
TRBV6-1	TRBJ2-5	TRBD2	many	CASSGGTSGVETQYF	TGTGCCAGCAGCGGAGGGACTAGCGGGGTCGAGACCCAGTACTTC
TRBV2	TRBJ2-5	NA	many	CASSEGPSQETQYF	TGTGCCAGCAGTGAGGGACCGTCGCAAGAGACCCAGTACTTC
TRBV5-6	TRBJ1-1	NA	NA	CASAGDWDTEAFF	TGTGCCAGCGCTGGGGATTGGGACACTGAAGCTTTCTTT
TRBV9	TRBJ2-1	NA	few	CASSVSRSYNEQFF	TGTGCCAGCAGCGTATCCAGGAGTTACAATGAGCAGTTCTTC
TRBV3-1	TRBJ1-1	TRBD1	many	CASSRGTGTEAFF	TGTGCCAGCAGCCGAGGGACAGGCACTGAAGCTTTCTTT
TRBV9	TRBJ2-5	NA	NA	CASSAPGGEETQYF	TGTGCCAGCAGCGCCCCCGGGGGTGAAGAGACCCAGTACTTC
TRBV7-9	TRBJ2-2	NA	NA	CASSRDRGYANTGELFF	TGTGCCAGCAGCAGAGATAGGGGGTACGCGAACACCGGGGAGCTGTTTTTT
TRBV20-1	TRBJ1-3	TRBD1	NA	CSAVGPSRGQSSGNTIYF	TGCAGTGCCGTTGGGCCATCTCGGGGACAGAGCTCTGGAAACACCATATATTTT
TRBV6-1	TRBJ2-1	TRBD2	many	CASSWTSERSYNEQFF	TGTGCCAGCAGTTGGACTAGCGAACGCTCCTACAATGAGCAGTTCTTC
TRBV15	TRBJ2-7	TRBD1	many	CATSSGTRAETGSYEQYF	TGTGCCACCAGCAGCGGTACAAGGGCGGAGACAGGGTCCTACGAGCAGTACTTC
TRBV20-1	TRBJ1-1	NA	NA	CSARLAGADTEAFF	TGCAGTGCTAGACTGGCCGGCGCGGACACTGAAGCTTTCTTT
TRBV12-5	TRBJ2-1	TRBD2	few	CASGLGTSGGNEQFF	TGTGCTAGTGGTTTAGGGACTAGCGGGGGGAATGAGCAGTTCTTC
TRBV13	TRBJ2-2	TRBD2	once	CASSLTGGRSGELFF	TGTGCCAGCAGCTTAACGGGGGGACGATCCGGGGAGCTGTTTTTT
TRBV24-1	TRBJ1-1	NA	NA	CATRGSDMNTEAFF	TGTGCCACCAGGGGGTCGGACATGAACACTGAAGCTTTCTTT
TRBV11-2	TRBJ2-7	NA	few	CASSLIHEQYF	TGTGCCAGCAGCTTAATCCACGAGCAGTACTTC
TRBV27	TRBJ2-3	NA	few	CASSLMDASTDTQYF	TGTGCCAGCAGTTTAATGGATGCTAGCACAGATACGCAGTATTTT
TRBV3-1	TRBJ2-7	NA	NA	CASSQGWYAYEQYF	TGTGCCAGCAGCCAAGGGTGGTATGCGTACGAGCAGTACTTC
TRBV7-2	TRBJ2-6	TRBD1	NA	CASSSFVRDRGKSGANVLTF	TGTGCCAGCAGCTCGTTCGTCCGGGACAGAGGAAAATCTGGGGCCAACGTCCTGACTTTC
TRBV6-5	TRBJ2-1	TRBD2	NA	CASSYSPGTSGIDEQFF	TGTGCCAGCAGTTACTCTCCCGGGACTAGCGGGATCGATGAGCAGTTCTTC
TRBV2	TRBJ2-3	NA	many	CASREPQGDTQYF	TGTGCCAGCAGGGAGCCACAGGGAGATACGCAGTATTTT
TRBV7-3	TRBJ2-6	TRBD2	once	CASSLAGGRGANVLTF	TGTGCCAGCAGCTTGGCGGGGGGCCGTGGGGCCAACGTCCTGACTTTC
TRBV7-6	TRBJ1-1	NA	many	CASSLEVGAGTEAFF	TGCGCCAGCAGCTTGGAGGTGGGGGCTGGCACTGAAGCTTTCTTT
TRBV15	TRBJ2-2	NA	once	CATSKTVTTNTGELFF	TGTGCCACCAGCAAGACGGTTACCACGAACACCGGGGAGCTGTTCTTT
TRBV18	TRBJ2-2	NA	NA	CASSADTNTGELFF	TGTGCCAGCTCGGCCGACACTAACACCGGGGAGCTGTTTTTT
TRBV3-1	TRBJ2-2	TRBD1	many	CASSRTGDYTGELFF	TGTGCCAGCAGTCGAACAGGGGATTACACCGGGGAGCTGTTTTTT
TRBV2	TRBJ2-3	TRBD1	many	CAIQGGEGDTQYF	TGTGCCATACAGGGGGGAGAGGGGGATACGCAGTATTTT
TRBV25-1	TRBJ2-2	TRBD2	few	CASSGLSGGTALPNTGELFF	TGTGCCAGCAGTGGCCTTAGCGGGGGGACCGCCCTTCCGAACACCGGGGAGCTGTTTTTT
TRBV6-5	TRBJ1-5	NA	few	CASSYSSGVIQPQHF	TGTGCCAGCAGTTACTCGAGCGGGGTCATCCAGCCCCAGCATTTT
TRBV9	TRBJ1-1	NA	many	CASSITDTNTEAFF	TGTGCCAGCAGCATCACCGACACGAACACTGAAGCTTTCTTT
TRBV6-1	TRBJ2-2	TRBD2	few	CASSRGLAGRSNTGELFF	TGTGCCAGCAGCCGGGGGCTAGCGGGGCGATCGAACACCGGGGAGCTGTTTTTT
TRBV12-3/TRBV12-4	TRBJ1-4	NA	NA	CASRPGTGGEKLFF	TGTGCCAGCAGGCCCGGGACCGGGGGAGAAAAACTGTTTTTT
TRBV28	TRBJ2-2	NA	NA	CASSSGPNTGELFF	TGTGCCAGCAGTTCGGGCCCCAACACCGGGGAGCTGTTTTTT
TRBV12-3/TRBV12-4	TRBJ2-7	NA	many	CASSSGAGDEQYF	TGTGCCAGCAGCTCCGGGGCCGGGGACGAGCAGTACTTC
TRBV7-9	TRBJ1-4	NA	many	CASSSEKLFF	TGTGCCAGCAGCTCTGAAAAACTGTTTTTT
TRBV6-4	TRBJ1-5	NA	many	CASSDGDPCGPQHF	TGTGCCAGCAGTGACGGCGACCCCTGTGGGCCCCAGCATTTT
TRBV7-2	TRBJ1-2	NA	many	CASSPGRSNYGYTF	TGTGCCAGCAGCCCCGGACGGTCGAACTATGGCTACACCTTC
TRBV7-9	TRBJ2-3	NA	NA	CASSYGGAADTQYF	TGTGCCAGCAGCTACGGGGGCGCGGCAGATACGCAGTATTTT
TRBV20-1	TRBJ2-5	NA	many	CSAREGGGAVETQYF	TGCAGTGCTAGAGAAGGGGGCGGGGCGGTAGAGACCCAGTACTTC
TRBV12-3/TRBV12-4	TRBJ2-7	NA	many	CASTRGLPPYEQYF	TGTGCCAGCACCCGGGGCCTTCCCCCCTACGAGCAGTACTTC
TRBV27	TRBJ1-6	TRBD1	NA	CASSATGVSYNSPLHF	TGTGCCAGCAGTGCTACAGGGGTTTCCTATAATTCACCCCTCCACTTT
TRBV10-3	TRBJ1-1	NA	NA	CAISGRGPNTEAFF	TGTGCCATCAGTGGTAGGGGACCGAACACTGAAGCTTTCTTT
TRBV9	TRBJ2-2	NA	NA	CASSVVVGAELFF	TGTGCCAGCAGCGTAGTGGTGGGAGCGGAGCTGTTTTTT
TRBV28	TRBJ1-1	NA	few	CASMGGAGGTEAFF	TGTGCCAGCATGGGGGGGGCCGGTGGCACTGAAGCTTTCTTT
TRBV6-1	TRBJ1-2	TRBD1	few	CASNNPGGGGYTF	TGTGCCAGCAACAACCCAGGGGGTGGTGGCTACACCTTC
TRBV2	TRBJ1-6	TRBD1	few	CASSTRQGLNSPLHF	TGTGCCAGCAGTACCCGACAGGGGCTAAATTCACCCCTCCACTTT
TRBV29-1	TRBJ1-2	TRBD1	NA	CSEGGQGRSYTF	TGCAGCGAGGGAGGACAGGGTCGAAGCTACACCTTC
TRBV12-3/TRBV12-4	TRBJ1-1	NA	many	CASSLEEGMNTEAFF	TGTGCCAGCAGTTTAGAAGAGGGCATGAACACTGAAGCTTTCTTT
TRBV7-9	TRBJ2-5	NA	many	CASSPPGGAYQETQYF	TGTGCCAGCAGCCCCCCCGGGGGCGCCTACCAAGAGACCCAGTACTTC
TRBV28	TRBJ1-5	TRBD1	NA	CASIAGGMGSNQPQHF	TGTGCCAGCATTGCAGGGGGCATGGGTAGCAATCAGCCCCAGCATTTT
TRBV20-1	TRBJ2-7	NA	many	CSARDPDYEQYF	TGCAGTGCTAGAGATCCGGACTACGAGCAGTACTTC
TRBV5-1	TRBJ2-7	NA	few	CASSLAEAGEGHEQYF	TGCGCCAGCAGCTTGGCCGAGGCAGGGGAGGGCCACGAGCAGTACTTC
TRBV20-1	TRBJ1-2	NA	once	CSAPREGNYGYTF	TGCAGTGCCCCCAGGGAGGGAAACTATGGCTACACCTTC
TRBV7-9	TRBJ1-1	TRBD1	many	CASRRQGYNTEAFF	TGTGCCAGCAGACGACAGGGTTATAACACTGAAGCTTTCTTT
TRBV6-1	TRBJ1-1	NA	few	CASSLHSRKTEAFF	TGTGCCAGCAGTTTACATTCCAGAAAAACTGAAGCTTTCTTT
TRBV20-1	TRBJ2-3	TRBD2	NA	CSARGLTSGTRDTQYF	TGCAGTGCTAGGGGCCTGACTAGCGGAACGCGGGATACGCAGTATTTT